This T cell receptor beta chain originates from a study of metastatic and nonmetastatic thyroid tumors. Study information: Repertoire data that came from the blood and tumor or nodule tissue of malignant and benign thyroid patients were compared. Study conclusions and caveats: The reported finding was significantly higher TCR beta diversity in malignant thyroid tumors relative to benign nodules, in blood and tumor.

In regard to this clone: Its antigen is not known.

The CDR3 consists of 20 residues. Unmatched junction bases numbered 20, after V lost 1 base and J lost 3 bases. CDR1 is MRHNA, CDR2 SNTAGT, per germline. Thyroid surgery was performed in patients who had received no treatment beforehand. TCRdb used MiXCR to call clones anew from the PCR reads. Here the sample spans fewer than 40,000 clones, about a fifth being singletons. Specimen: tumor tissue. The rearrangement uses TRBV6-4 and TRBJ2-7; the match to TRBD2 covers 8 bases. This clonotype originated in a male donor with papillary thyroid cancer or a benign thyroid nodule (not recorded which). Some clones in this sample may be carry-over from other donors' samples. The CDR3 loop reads CASSDWGRTSRGPSLYEQYF. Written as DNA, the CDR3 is TGTGCCAGCAGTGACTGGGGGAGGACTAGCCGGGGACCATCCCTCTACGAGCAGTACTTC.